These 19 T cell receptor beta chains came from one sample sequenced in a study of blood T cell repertoires in COVID-19. Measured with immunoSEQ multiplex PCR; TCRdb has only the in-frame clones, and not every one. Of roughly 260,000 clones listed, roughly 84% are singletons. Source material: peripheral blood. The receptors were gathered from a woman under 30 with acute or convalescent COVID-19.

The chain employs TRBV12-3 or TRBV12-4 and TRBJ1-1; D remains unclear. This CDR3 has 13 residues. V was shortened by 2 bases and J by 1 base, with 5 bases between the two germline ends. CDR3 sequence (DNA): TGTGCCAGCAGTTTAATCGGGAACACTGAAGCTTTCTTT. Protein: CASSLIGNTEAFF.

V and J are TRBV24-1 and TRBJ1-4; 9 bases match TRBD1. The V gene end was trimmed by 9 bases and the J gene end by 8 bases; junction bases not matched to a gene: 9. The CDR3 extends over 14 amino acids. The germline CDR1 and CDR2 sequences are KGHDR and SFDVKD. The CDR3 DNA follows: TGTGCCACCGGTCGGGACAGGGCACGGGAAAAACTGTTTTTT. Translated, it gives CATGRDRAREKLFF.

The chain carries TRBV2 and TRBJ2-1, with 13 bases lining up with TRBD2. The J segment lost 4 bases and the V segment lost 4 bases, leaving 10 bases of the junction unmatched. Per the germline V gene, CDR1 is SNHLY and CDR2 is FYNNEI. The CDR3 contains 18 residues. The CDR3 here is CASSGGLAGPSGYNEQFF. DNA for the CDR3: TGTGCCAGCAGTGGGGGACTAGCGGGACCGAGCGGTTACAATGAGCAGTTCTTC.

The V and J genes are TRBV6-2 or TRBV6-3 and TRBJ2-3; 13 bases fit TRBD2. This CDR3 comprises 17 residues. V gave up 5 bases and J gave up 2 bases; unmatched junction bases: 7. The germline V gene has CDR1 MNHEY and CDR2 SVGEGT. The CDR3 region is CASSPLTSGRTTDTQYF. In DNA form, the CDR3 reads TGTGCCAGCAGTCCCTTGACTAGCGGGAGGACCACAGATACGCAGTATTTT.

V usage is TRBV6-5 and J usage is TRBJ2-2; D call uncertain. This CDR3 region has 11 residues. V was cut by 6 bases and J by 4 bases, with 3 bases left in between. Germline assignment: CDR1 MNHEY and CDR2 SVGAGI. The CDR3 bases are TGTGCCAGCAGGCGCACCGGGGAGCTGTTTTTT. Protein: CASRRTGELFF.

This clone was seen only once. This rearrangement joins TRBV4-3 to TRBJ1-4, with 11 bases aligning to TRBD1. CDR1 and CDR2 (germline): LGHNA, YSLEER. Trimming at V came to 6 bases and at J to 0 bases, leaving 6 bases not matched to a gene. CDR3 size: 17 residues. CDR3 in amino acids: CASREGQGGATNEKLFF. The CDR3 coding sequence is TGCGCCAGCAGGGAGGGACAGGGGGGGGCAACTAATGAAAAACTGTTTTTT.

The J gene is TRBJ2-7, the V gene TRBV13; unclear D gene. Germline-derived CDR1 and CDR2 are PRHDT and FYEKMQ (reference sequence). This CDR3 region has 14 residues. Trimming left V 0 bases short and J 5 bases short, with 11 bases between. CDR3 nucleotides: TGTGCCAGCAGCTTAGGGTTGTGGCCCAACGAGCAGTACTTC. Protein sequence: CASSLGLWPNEQYF.

The rearrangement joins TRBV29-1 to TRBJ2-1; 7 bases are shared with TRBD2. This CDR3 region has 14 residues. V was pared by 7 bases and J by 0 bases, with 6 bases of the junction left unmatched. Germline CDR1 and CDR2: SQVTM and ANQGSEA. The DNA for the CDR3 is TGCAGCGATCGGGAGGCCAGCTCCTACAATGAGCAGTTCTTC. Its translation: CSDREASSYNEQFF.

On this clone: A read error may produce the germline difference seen at one junction end. V usage is TRBV7-7 and J usage is TRBJ1-3, with D perhaps matching TRBD1 (5 bases). Germline V CDR1 and CDR2: SSHAT, FNYEAQ (reference sequence). The CDR3 is 14 amino acids. The DNA for the CDR3 is TGTGCTAGCAGCCAAGGGGCAGGGCTGGACACCATATATTTT. It specifies CASSQGAGLDTIYF.

The DNA for the CDR3 is TGTGCCAGCAGTTTGATACTCCTGGGGGGATCACCCCTCCACTTT. This gives the protein CASSLILLGGSPLHF. The chain carries TRBV28 and TRBJ1-6, with D maybe TRBD1 (5 bases). CDR1 and CDR2 (germline): MDHEN, SYDVKM. This CDR3 is 15 amino acids long. Trimming stripped 3 bases from V and 10 bases from J, with 16 bases between.

CDR3 DNA sequence: TGCAGCGTTGGGCAGGAAAACTATGGCTACACCTTC. This sequence encodes CSVGQENYGYTF. This chain joins TRBV29-1 and TRBJ1-2; D unclear. CDR1 and CDR2 from the germline V gene are SQVTM and ANQGSEA. This CDR3 region has 12 residues. The V end lost 4 bases, the J end lost 2 bases, and 8 bases lay between the germline ends.

CDR3 DNA sequence: TGTGCCAGCCCCGGGGTGGATGAGCAGTTCTTC. This translates into CASPGVDEQFF. The gene calls are TRBV2 and TRBJ2-1; a possible D gene is TRBD2 (5 bases). CDR3 length: 11 amino acids. In germline, CDR1 is SNHLY, CDR2 FYNNEI. Trimming left V 8 bases short and J 8 bases short, with 10 bases between.

The V gene is TRBV5-3, the J gene TRBJ1-6; 9 positions agree with TRBD1. TRBV5-3 is sorted into the ORF group, with uncertain function. Trimming at V came to 2 bases and at J to 2 bases, leaving 8 bases not matched to a gene. There are 18 residues in the CDR3. In DNA, the CDR3 is TGTGCCAGAAGCTTTTTCCGGGACAGGGACCCCTATAATTCACCCCTCCACTTT. Protein product: CARSFFRDRDPYNSPLHF.

The genes are TRBV29-1 and TRBJ2-7, with 9 bases aligning to TRBD1. The V segment lost 6 bases and the J segment 0 bases; nucleotides outside the gene matches: 9. The germline gives CDR1 SQVTM, CDR2 ANQGSEA. CDR3 length: 15 residues. The CDR3: CSVGRGTGSSYEQYF. The CDR3 bases are TGCAGCGTCGGTAGGGGGACAGGGAGCTCCTACGAGCAGTACTTC.

This chain connects TRBV6-2 or TRBV6-3 to TRBJ2-7; 10 bases are shared with TRBD1. Germline loops: CDR1 MNHEY, CDR2 SVGEGT. The CDR3 extends over 14 amino acids. The junction had 5 bases not matched to a gene; V was cut back by 0 bases and J by 9 bases. As DNA, the CDR3 is TGTGCCAGCAGTTACTCTGGACAGGGGGAACGGCAGTACTTC. Translation: CASSYSGQGERQYF.

V gene TRBV11-1 combines with J gene TRBJ1-2; 8 nucleotides line up with TRBD1. V dropped 5 bases and J dropped 3; count of bases not matched to a gene: 5. The V gene's germline CDR1 is SGHAT and CDR2 FQDESV (reference sequence). The CDR3 loop spans 14 amino acids. The CDR3 DNA reads TGTGCCAGCAGCGAAGGGACAGGATACTATGGCTACACCTTC. Translated: CASSEGTGYYGYTF.

This chain uses TRBV5-1 with TRBJ2-7; D is ambiguous. CDR1 and CDR2 from the germline V gene are SGHRS and YFSETQ. V lost 1 base and J 2 bases, leaving 10 bases between the germline ends. The CDR3 has 14 residues. The CDR3: CASSLRQGAYEQYF. The DNA of the CDR3 is TGCGCCAGCAGCTTGCGCCAAGGAGCCTACGAGCAGTACTTC.

The DNA of the CDR3 is TGTGCCAGCAGCGGCAGCCAAGAGACCCAGTACTTC. Protein: CASSGSQETQYF. V usage is TRBV6-2 or TRBV6-3 and J usage is TRBJ2-5; D gene uncertain. CDR1 MNHEY and CDR2 SVGEGT come from the germline V gene. Trimming took off 6 bases at V and 1 base at J, with 6 bases between the two ends. The CDR3 has 12 residues.

This clone was seen only a few times. V is TRBV27 and J is TRBJ1-2; tentative D call: TRBD1 (5 bases). The CDR3 contains 18 residues. Trimming removed 2 bases from V and 3 bases from J, with 22 bases in between. Germline lookup yields CDR1 MNHEY and CDR2 SMNVEV (reference sequence). For the CDR3, the DNA is TGTGCCAGCAGTTTAAAGGACCCAGGAGGGGCGCTGCACTATGGCTACACCTTC. This sequence encodes CASSLKDPGGALHYGYTF.